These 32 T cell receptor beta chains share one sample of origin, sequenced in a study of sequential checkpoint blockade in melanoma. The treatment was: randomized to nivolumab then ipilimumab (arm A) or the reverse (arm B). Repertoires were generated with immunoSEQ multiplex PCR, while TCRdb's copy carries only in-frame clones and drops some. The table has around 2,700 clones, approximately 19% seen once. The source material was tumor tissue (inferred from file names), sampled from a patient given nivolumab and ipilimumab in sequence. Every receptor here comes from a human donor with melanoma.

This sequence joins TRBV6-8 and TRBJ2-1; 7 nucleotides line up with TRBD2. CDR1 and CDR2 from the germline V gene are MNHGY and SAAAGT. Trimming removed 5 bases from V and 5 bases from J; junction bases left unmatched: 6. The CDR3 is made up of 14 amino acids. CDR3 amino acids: CASSLGGTNNEQFF. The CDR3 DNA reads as TGTGCCAGCAGTCTCGGGGGGACTAACAATGAGCAGTTCTTC.

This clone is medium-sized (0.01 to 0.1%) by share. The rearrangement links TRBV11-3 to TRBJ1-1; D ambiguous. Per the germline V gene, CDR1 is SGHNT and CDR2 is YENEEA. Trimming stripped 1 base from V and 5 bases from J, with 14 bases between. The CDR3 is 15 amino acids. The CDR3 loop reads CASSLGLGGRTEAFF. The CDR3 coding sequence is TGTGCCAGCAGCTTAGGGCTGGGAGGAAGGACTGAAGCTTTCTTT.

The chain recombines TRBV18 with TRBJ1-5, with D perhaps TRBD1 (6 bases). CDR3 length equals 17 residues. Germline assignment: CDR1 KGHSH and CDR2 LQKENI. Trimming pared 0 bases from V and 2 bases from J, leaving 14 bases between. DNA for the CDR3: TGTGCCAGCTCACCACCTACCCAGGGGACTGGCAATCAGCCCCAGCATTTT. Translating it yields CASSPPTQGTGNQPQHF. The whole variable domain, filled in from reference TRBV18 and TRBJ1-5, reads NAGVMQNPRHLVRRRGQEARLRCSPMKGHSHVYWYRQLPEEGLKFMVYLQKENIIDESGMPKERFSAEFPKEGPSILRIQQVVRGDSAAYFCASSPPTQGTGNQPQHFGDGTRLSIL.

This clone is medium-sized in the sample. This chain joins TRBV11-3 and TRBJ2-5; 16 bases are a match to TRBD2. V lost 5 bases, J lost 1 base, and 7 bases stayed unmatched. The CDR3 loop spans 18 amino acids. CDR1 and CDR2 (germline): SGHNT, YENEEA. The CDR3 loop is CASSRMGLAGGFQETQYF. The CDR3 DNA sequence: TGTGCCAGCAGCCGAATGGGACTAGCGGGGGGGTTCCAAGAGACCCAGTACTTC.

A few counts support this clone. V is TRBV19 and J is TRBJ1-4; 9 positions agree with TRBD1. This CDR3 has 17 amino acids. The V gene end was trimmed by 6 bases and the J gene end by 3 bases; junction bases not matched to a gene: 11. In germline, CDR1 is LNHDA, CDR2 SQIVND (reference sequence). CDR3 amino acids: CASSTDRTGDPNEKLFF. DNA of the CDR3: TGTGCCAGTAGCACTGATCGGACAGGGGACCCTAATGAAAAACTGTTTTTT.

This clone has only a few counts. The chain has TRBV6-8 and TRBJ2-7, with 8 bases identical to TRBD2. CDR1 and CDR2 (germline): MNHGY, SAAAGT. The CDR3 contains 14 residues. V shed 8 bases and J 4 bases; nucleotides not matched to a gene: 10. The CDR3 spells CASRGGLGIYEQYF. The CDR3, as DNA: TGTGCCAGCCGCGGGGGGCTTGGGATATACGAGCAGTACTTC.

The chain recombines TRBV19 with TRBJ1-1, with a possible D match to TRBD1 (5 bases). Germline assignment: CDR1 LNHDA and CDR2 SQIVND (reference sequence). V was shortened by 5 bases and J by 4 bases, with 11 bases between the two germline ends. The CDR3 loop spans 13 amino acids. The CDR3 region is CASSGAPGTEAFF. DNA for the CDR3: TGTGCCAGTAGTGGGGCCCCGGGCACTGAAGCTTTCTTT.

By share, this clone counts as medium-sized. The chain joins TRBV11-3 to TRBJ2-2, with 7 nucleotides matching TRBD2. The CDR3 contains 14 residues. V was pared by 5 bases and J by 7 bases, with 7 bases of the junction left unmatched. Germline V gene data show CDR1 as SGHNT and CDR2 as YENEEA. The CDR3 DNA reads TGTGCCAGCAGCCCCACTAGCGTAGGCGGGGAGCTGTTTTTT. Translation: CASSPTSVGGELFF.

This CDR3 is CASRNRGNYGYTF. CDR3 nucleotide sequence: TGTGCCAGCAGGAACAGGGGGAACTATGGCTACACCTTC. V usage is TRBV6-8 and J usage is TRBJ1-2; 8 nucleotides line up with TRBD1. CDR1 is MNHGY and CDR2 is SAAAGT in the germline V gene. Unmatched junction bases numbered 2, after V lost 6 bases and J lost 2 bases. This CDR3 spans 13 amino acids.

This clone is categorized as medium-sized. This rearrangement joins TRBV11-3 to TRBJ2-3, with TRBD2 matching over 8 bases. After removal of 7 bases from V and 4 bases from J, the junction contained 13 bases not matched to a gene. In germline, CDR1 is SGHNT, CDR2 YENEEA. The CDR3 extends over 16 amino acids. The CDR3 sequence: CASKTEERGGADTQYF. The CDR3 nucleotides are TGTGCCAGCAAGACCGAGGAACGGGGGGGCGCAGATACGCAGTATTTT.

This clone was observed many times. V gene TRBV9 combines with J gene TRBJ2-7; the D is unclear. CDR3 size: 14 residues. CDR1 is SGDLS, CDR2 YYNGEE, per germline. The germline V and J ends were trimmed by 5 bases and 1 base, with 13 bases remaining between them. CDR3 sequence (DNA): TGTGCCAGCAGTGAATGGGCAGCTTCCTACGAGCAGTACTTC. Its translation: CASSEWAASYEQYF.

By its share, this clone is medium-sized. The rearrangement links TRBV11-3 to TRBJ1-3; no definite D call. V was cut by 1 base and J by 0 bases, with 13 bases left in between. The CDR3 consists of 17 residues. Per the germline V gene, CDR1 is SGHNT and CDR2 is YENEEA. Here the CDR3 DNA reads TGTGCCAGCAGCTTAGGGAGCGGTCCCCTCTCTGGAAACACCATATATTTT. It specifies CASSLGSGPLSGNTIYF.

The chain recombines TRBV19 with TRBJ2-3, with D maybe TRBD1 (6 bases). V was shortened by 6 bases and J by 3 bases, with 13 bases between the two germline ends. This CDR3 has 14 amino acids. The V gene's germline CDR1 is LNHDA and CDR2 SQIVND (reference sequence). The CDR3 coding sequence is TGTGCCAGTAGAGGGGGAGTTAAGACAGATACGCAGTATTTT. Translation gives CASRGGVKTDTQYF.

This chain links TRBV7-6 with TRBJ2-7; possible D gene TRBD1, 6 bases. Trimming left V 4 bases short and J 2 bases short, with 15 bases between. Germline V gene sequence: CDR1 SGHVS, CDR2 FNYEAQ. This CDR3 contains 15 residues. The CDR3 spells CASSSEQGSTYEQYF. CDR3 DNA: TGTGCCAGCAGCTCCGAACAGGGTTCCACCTACGAGCAGTACTTC.

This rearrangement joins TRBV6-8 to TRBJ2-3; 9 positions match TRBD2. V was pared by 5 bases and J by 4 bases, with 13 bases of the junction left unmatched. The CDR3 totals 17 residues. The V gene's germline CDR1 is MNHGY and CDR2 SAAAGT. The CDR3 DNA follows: TGTGCCAGCAGTCCCCTTGGTGCTAGCGGGGAATCAGATACGCAGTATTTT. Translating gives CASSPLGASGESDTQYF.

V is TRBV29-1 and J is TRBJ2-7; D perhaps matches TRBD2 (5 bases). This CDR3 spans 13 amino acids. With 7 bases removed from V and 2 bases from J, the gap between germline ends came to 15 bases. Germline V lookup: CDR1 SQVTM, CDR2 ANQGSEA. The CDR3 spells CSAGNSGPYEQYF. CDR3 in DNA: TGCAGCGCGGGGAACTCGGGCCCCTACGAGCAGTACTTC.

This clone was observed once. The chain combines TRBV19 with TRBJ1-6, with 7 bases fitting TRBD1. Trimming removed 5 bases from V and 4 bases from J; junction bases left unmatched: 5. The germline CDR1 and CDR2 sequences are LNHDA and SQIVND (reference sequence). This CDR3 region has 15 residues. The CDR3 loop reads CASSDPGQYNSPLHF. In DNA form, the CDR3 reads TGTGCCAGTAGTGATCCGGGACAGTATAATTCACCCCTCCACTTT.

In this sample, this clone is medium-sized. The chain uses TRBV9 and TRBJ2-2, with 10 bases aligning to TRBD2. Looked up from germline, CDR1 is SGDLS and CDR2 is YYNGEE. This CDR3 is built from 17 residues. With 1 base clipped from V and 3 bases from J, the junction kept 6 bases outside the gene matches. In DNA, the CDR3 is TGTGCCAGCAGCGTACTAGCGGGGGAAACTCACACCGGGGAGCTGTTTTTT. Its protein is CASSVLAGETHTGELFF.

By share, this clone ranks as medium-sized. CDR3 in amino acids: CASSLVGGGNTIYF. For the CDR3, the DNA is TGTGCCAGCAGCTTGGTGGGGGGCGGAAACACCATATATTTT. This rearrangement joins TRBV11-3 to TRBJ1-3; D perhaps matches TRBD1 (6 bases). Germline V gives CDR1 SGHNT, CDR2 YENEEA. This CDR3 has 14 residues. V was trimmed by 3 bases and J by 4 bases, leaving 10 bases between them.

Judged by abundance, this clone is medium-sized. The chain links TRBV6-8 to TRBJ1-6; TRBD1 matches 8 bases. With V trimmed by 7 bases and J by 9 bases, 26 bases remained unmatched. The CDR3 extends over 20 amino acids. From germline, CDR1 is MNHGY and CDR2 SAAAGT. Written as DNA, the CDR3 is TGTGCCAGCACGCCCAAGGTGGGACAGGTCTCCTACACCGCGGGTTCACCCCTCCACTTT. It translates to CASTPKVGQVSYTAGSPLHF.

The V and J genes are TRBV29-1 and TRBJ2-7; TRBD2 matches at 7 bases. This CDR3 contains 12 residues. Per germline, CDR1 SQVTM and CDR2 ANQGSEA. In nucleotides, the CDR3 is TGCCTGGGGGAGGGTGGCCCCTACGAGCAGTACTTC. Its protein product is CLGEGGPYEQYF.

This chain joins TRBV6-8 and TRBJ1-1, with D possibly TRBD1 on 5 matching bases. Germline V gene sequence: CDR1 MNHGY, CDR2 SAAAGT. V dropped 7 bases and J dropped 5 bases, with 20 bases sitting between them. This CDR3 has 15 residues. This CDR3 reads CASTDVERGWTEAFF. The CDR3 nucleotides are TGTGCCAGCACTGATGTGGAGAGGGGATGGACTGAAGCTTTCTTT.

The CDR3 DNA reads as TGTGCCAGCAGCGGACGATGGGGGACAGGGGAATACTCTGGAAACACCATATATTTT. It is translated as CASSGRWGTGEYSGNTIYF. The chain joins TRBV9 to TRBJ1-3; 10 bases are shared with TRBD1. The V gene end was trimmed by 3 bases and the J gene end by 0 bases; junction bases not matched to a gene: 12. This CDR3 is built from 19 residues. CDR1 SGDLS and CDR2 YYNGEE come from the germline V gene.

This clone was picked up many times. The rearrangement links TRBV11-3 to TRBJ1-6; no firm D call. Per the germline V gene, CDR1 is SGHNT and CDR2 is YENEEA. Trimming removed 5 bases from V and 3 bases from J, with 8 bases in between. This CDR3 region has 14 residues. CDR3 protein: CASSRTDYNSPLHF. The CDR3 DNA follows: TGTGCCAGCAGCCGGACCGACTATAATTCACCCCTCCACTTT.

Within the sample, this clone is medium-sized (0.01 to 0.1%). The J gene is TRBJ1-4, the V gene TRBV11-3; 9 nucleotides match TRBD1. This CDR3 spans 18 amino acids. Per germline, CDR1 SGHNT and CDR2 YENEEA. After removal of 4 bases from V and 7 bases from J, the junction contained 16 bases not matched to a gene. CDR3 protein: CASSSSGQGNRLGEKLFF. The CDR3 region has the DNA TGTGCCAGCAGCTCTTCGGGACAGGGTAATCGATTAGGTGAAAAACTGTTTTTT.

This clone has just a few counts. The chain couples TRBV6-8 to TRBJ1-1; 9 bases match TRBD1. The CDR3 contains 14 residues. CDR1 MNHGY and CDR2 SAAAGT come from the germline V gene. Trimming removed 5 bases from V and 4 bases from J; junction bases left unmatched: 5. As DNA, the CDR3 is TGTGCCAGCAGTGGACAGGGGTTGGGCACTGAAGCTTTCTTT. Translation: CASSGQGLGTEAFF.

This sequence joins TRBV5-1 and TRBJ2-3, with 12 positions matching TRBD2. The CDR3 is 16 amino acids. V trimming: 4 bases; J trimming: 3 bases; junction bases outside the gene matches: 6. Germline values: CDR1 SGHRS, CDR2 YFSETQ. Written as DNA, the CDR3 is TGCGCCAGCAGCCCTAGGACTAGCGGGGCTACAGATACGCAGTATTTT. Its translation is CASSPRTSGATDTQYF.

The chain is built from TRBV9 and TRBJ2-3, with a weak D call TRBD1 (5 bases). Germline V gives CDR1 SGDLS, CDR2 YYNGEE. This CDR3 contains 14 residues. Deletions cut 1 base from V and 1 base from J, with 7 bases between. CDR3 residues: CASSVTTGTDTQYF. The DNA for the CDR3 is TGTGCCAGCAGCGTAACGACAGGCACAGATACGCAGTATTTT.

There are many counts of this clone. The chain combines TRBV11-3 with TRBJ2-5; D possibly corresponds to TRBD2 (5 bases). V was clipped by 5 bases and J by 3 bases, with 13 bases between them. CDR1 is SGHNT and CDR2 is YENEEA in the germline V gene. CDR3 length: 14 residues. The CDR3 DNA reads TGTGCCAGCAGCCAAGTGGACTTAAAAGAGACCCAGTACTTC. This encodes CASSQVDLKETQYF.

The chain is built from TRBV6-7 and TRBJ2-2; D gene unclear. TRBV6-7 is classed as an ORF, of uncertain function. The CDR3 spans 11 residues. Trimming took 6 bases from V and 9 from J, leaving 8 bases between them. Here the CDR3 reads CASSSLRELFF. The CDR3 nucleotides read TGTGCCAGCAGCTCCCTCAGGGAGCTGTTTTTT.

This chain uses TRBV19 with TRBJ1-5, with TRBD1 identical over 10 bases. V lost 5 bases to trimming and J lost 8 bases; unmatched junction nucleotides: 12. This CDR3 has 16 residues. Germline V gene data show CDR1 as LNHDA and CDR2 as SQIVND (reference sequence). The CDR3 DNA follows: TGTGCCAGTAGTTCCCAGCCGGGACAGGGGTTTGAGCCCCAGCATTTT. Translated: CASSSQPGQGFEPQHF.

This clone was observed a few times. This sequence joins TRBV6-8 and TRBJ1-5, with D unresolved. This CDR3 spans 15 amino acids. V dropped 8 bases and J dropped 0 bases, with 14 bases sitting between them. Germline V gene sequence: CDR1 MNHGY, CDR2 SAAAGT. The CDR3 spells CASRHDFDSNQPQHF. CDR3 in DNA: TGTGCCAGCCGTCACGACTTTGATAGCAATCAGCCCCAGCATTTT.